This note documents a single T cell receptor (beta chain) sequence. Its antigen is not known. These data originate in a study of Ad26.COV2.S vaccination and SARS-CoV-2 variants. Background on the study: Participant was drawn from the COV1001 Ad26.COV2.S trial arm.

Noted treatment: 19 received Ad26.COV2.S at low or high dose, single or two shots; about five received placebo; per-sample allocation not given. Sampling took place 63 days after the first vaccine or placebo injection. The sample came from a Boston adult aged 18-55 years. Findings of the study overall: The study found similar non-spike TCR breadth in vaccine and placebo recipients. It was vaccine recipients, not placebo recipients, who had the higher spike-specific TCR breadth.

The V and J ends lost 4 bases and 2 bases respectively, with 17 bases between them. This CDR3 is 15 amino acids long. The germline V gene encodes CDR1 GTSNPN and CDR2 SVGIG (reference sequence). The table came from immunoSEQ multiplex PCR; TCRdb's copy has only in-frame clones and leaves some out. The table lists some 480,000 clones, 70% to 90% of them singletons. The chain is built from TRBV30 and TRBJ1-1, with D tentatively TRBD1 (6 bases). The source was peripheral blood, collected in a trial of Ad26.COV2.S vaccine versus placebo. The TCR was taken from a person between 18 and 65 years old who received the Ad26.COV2.S COVID-19 vaccine or a placebo. In nucleotides, the CDR3 is TGTGCCTGGATGGAACAGGGCGTCTTTAACACTGAAGCTTTCTTT. As protein: CAWMEQGVFNTEAFF.